The 9 T cell receptor beta chains below were found in one sample sequenced in a study of a mutant IDH1 vaccine in newly diagnosed glioma. Clones were read by immunoSEQ multiplex PCR, and TCRdb kept only the in-frame ones, dropping some. Of tens of thousands of clones listed, 80% were seen once; the top ten hold more than 3%. Time point in this sample: week 35, safety follow-up. Alongside topical imiquimod, each dose of vaccine comprised 300 ug of mutant IDH1 20-mer peptide. No antigen is known for these receptors. The sequencing used PBMCs, collected from a glioma patient whose treatment included an IDH1 peptide vaccine. The source of these receptors is a man between 40 and 49 years old with glioma. Some clones in this sample may be carry-over from other donors' samples.

The V and J genes are TRBV29-1 and TRBJ1-2, with a tentative D call TRBD1 (5 bases). The V gene lost 4 bases and the J gene lost 2 bases, with 8 bases spanning the gap. CDR3 size: 12 residues. Germline V gene lookup returns CDR1 SQVTM and CDR2 ANQGSEA. In DNA form, the CDR3 reads TGCAGCGTTGGACAGAGAAACTATGGCTACACCTTC. Residues: CSVGQRNYGYTF. Full variable domain (rest looked up from reference TRBV29-1 and TRBJ1-2): SAVISQKPSRDICQRGTSLTIQCQVDSQVTMMFWYRQQPGQSLTLIATANQGSEATYESGFVIDKFPISRPNLTFSTLTVSNMSPEDSSIYLCSVGQRNYGYTFGSGTRLTVV.

The chain recombines TRBV2 with TRBJ2-5; D call uncertain. CDR1 is SNHLY and CDR2 is FYNNEI in the germline V gene. The CDR3 runs to 14 residues. V was trimmed by 7 bases and J by 0 bases, leaving 12 bases between them. CDR3 nucleotide sequence: TGTGCCAGCAACCGACACCCCAACCAAGAGACCCAGTACTTC. Amino acid sequence: CASNRHPNQETQYF. Based on the CDR3 plus reference TRBV2 and TRBJ2-5, the full variable domain is EPEVTQTPSHQVTQMGQEVILRCVPISNHLYFYWYRQILGQKVEFLVSFYNNEISEKSEIFDDQFSVERPDGSNFTLKIRSTKLEDSAMYFCASNRHPNQETQYFGPGTRLLVL.

This rearrangement joins TRBV7-8 to TRBJ1-2; the D gene is possibly TRBD1 (5 bases). V lost 3 bases, J lost 1 base, and 15 bases lay in between. Germline loops: CDR1 SGHVS, CDR2 FQNEAQ. The CDR3 runs to 16 residues. CDR3 region: CASSFSRDRVNYGYTF. The CDR3 DNA is TGTGCCAGCAGCTTTAGCAGGGACCGCGTTAACTATGGCTACACCTTC.

This clone was recorded once. This chain links TRBV7-9 with TRBJ1-6; D is uncertain. Germline V gene sequence: CDR1 SEHNR, CDR2 FQNEAQ (reference sequence). The CDR3 length is 12 residues. The ends were cut back, 4 bases at V and 14 bases at J, with 12 bases in the middle. Here the CDR3 DNA reads TGTGCCAGCAGCTCGCCCGGCTCGACCCTCCACTTT. It encodes CASSSPGSTLHF. The whole variable domain, filled in from reference TRBV7-9 and TRBJ1-6, reads DTGVSQNPRHKITKRGQNVTFRCDPISEHNRLYWYRQTLGQGPEFLTYFQNEAQLEKSRLLSDRFSAERPKGSFSTLEIQRTEQGDSAMYLCASSSPGSTLHFGNGTRLTVT.

This rearrangement joins TRBV10-3 to TRBJ1-2; the match to TRBD1 covers 9 bases. Germline assignment: CDR1 ENHRY and CDR2 SYGVKD. This CDR3 has 15 residues. The V segment lost 2 bases and the J segment 8 bases; nucleotides outside the gene matches: 9. CDR3 in amino acids: CAISEPPDRGYGYTF. CDR3 bases: TGTGCCATCAGTGAGCCTCCAGACAGGGGGTACGGCTACACCTTC.

This clone was observed a few times. The genes are TRBV2 and TRBJ1-1; D ambiguous. Germline CDR1 and CDR2: SNHLY and FYNNEI. Between the trimmed V and J ends, which lost 7 bases and 3 bases, there was a span of 12 bases. CDR3 length: 13 amino acids. The CDR3: CASMGFMDTEAFF. CDR3 sequence (DNA): TGTGCCAGCATGGGATTCATGGACACTGAAGCTTTCTTT.

The chain uses TRBV30 and TRBJ2-2, with D perhaps matching TRBD1 (6 bases). Germline values: CDR1 GTSNPN, CDR2 SVGIG (reference sequence). The CDR3 runs to 14 residues. Trimming pared 4 bases from V and 4 bases from J, leaving 13 bases between. CDR3 DNA: TGTGCCTGGAAGAACAGGGTCGGCACCGGGGAGCTGTTTTTT. Translated: CAWKNRVGTGELFF.

The chain has TRBV7-9 and TRBJ2-7, with D possibly being TRBD1 (5 bases). Germline V gene sequence: CDR1 SEHNR, CDR2 FQNEAQ (reference sequence). This CDR3 is built from 13 residues. V lost 7 bases to trimming and J lost 4 bases, with 14 bases between them. CDR3 nucleotide sequence: TGTGCCAGCACCCTCAGGACATCTTACGAGCAGTACTTC. The encoded protein is CASTLRTSYEQYF.

The chain recombines TRBV11-2 with TRBJ2-3; D not resolved. Germline V lookup: CDR1 SGHAT, CDR2 FQNNGV. This CDR3 is built from 11 residues. V shed 8 bases and J shed 0 bases, with 3 bases lying between them. CDR3 sequence (DNA): TGTGCCAGCCTTAGCACAGATACGCAGTATTTT. It specifies CASLSTDTQYF.